The clone carrying this TCR beta chain was seen only a few times. Its antigen is unidentified. The source of the sample is a study of T cell repertoires in cytomegalovirus infection. The CDR3 is made up of 14 amino acids. Trimming removed 7 bases from V and 2 bases from J, with 12 bases in between. TCRdb passed the reads through MiXCR, listing each CDR3 protein once. The sample consists of some 940,000 distinct CDR3 sequences, about 33% of them appearing once. The genes are TRBV12-3 or TRBV12-4 and TRBJ1-5; weak D call: TRBD1 (6 bases). The sequence was obtained from a human donor in good health (CMV status not recorded). Some clones in this sample may be carry-over from other donors' samples. This specimen was cultured CD8+ T cells from PBMCs, taken from culture after CMV antigen stimulation. The CDR3, as DNA: TGTGCCAGCACCCTAGGGGGTGGCAATCAGCCCCAGCATTTT. It codes for CASTLGGGNQPQHF.